These T cell receptor beta chains were read from a single sample in a study of shared clonotypes between healthy human individuals. Measured with immunoSEQ multiplex PCR; TCRdb has only the in-frame clones, and not every one. The sample carries about 1 million clones, around four fifths recorded once. Sequencing used memory CD4+ T cells sorted from blood. Source of these receptors: a young man in good health. Each CDR3 is given with its conserved first and last residue. The D gene is left open where the match is weak. A row's size may be missing; if present it is once, few, many or a size class.

V	J	D	size	DNA	CDR3
TRBV11-2	TRBJ2-7	TRBD1	-	TGTGCCAGCAGCTTGAGGACAGGGAGCTACGAGCAGTACTTC	CASSLRTGSYEQYF
TRBV5-1	TRBJ2-2	TRBD2	few	TGCGCCAGCAGCGTAACTAGCGCCGGGGAGCTGTTTTTT	CASSVTSAGELFF
TRBV7-8	TRBJ1-1	TRBD1	-	TGTGCCAGCAGACCACAGGGGCTTACTGAAGCTTTCTTT	CASRPQGLTEAFF
TRBV6-5	TRBJ1-1	-	-	TGTGCCAGCAGTTACTCGATCCGGGAAGAAGCTTTCTTT	CASSYSIREEAFF
TRBV4-3	TRBJ1-3	-	-	TGCGCCAGCAGCCAAGATGCCGGGAACACCATATATTTT	CASSQDAGNTIYF
TRBV19	TRBJ2-5	-	-	TGTGCCAGTAGTATGAGCGCCCAAGAGACCCAGTACTTC	CASSMSAQETQYF
TRBV19	TRBJ2-3	TRBD2	many	TGTGCCAGTAGCCCCGGACTAGCGACAGATACGCAGTATTTT	CASSPGLATDTQYF
TRBV7-9	TRBJ2-4	-	-	TGTGCCAGCAGCGGAGTAGCCAAAAACATTCAGTACTTC	CASSGVAKNIQYF
TRBV10-2	TRBJ1-1	TRBD1	many	TGCGCCAGCACCGACATCGCAGGGGGCCTCCCAACTAACACTGAAGCTTTCTTT	CASTDIAGGLPTNTEAFF
TRBV6-5	TRBJ1-2	-	once	TGTGCCGTGCGCAGCTACTATGGCTACACCTTC	CAVRSYYGYTF
TRBV11-2	TRBJ1-5	-	-	TGTGCCAGCAGCCCCCCATCGGGGCCCAGCAATCAGCCCCAGCATTTT	CASSPPSGPSNQPQHF
TRBV29-1	TRBJ2-7	-	-	TGCAGCACCGCCTCAGGGCTGGACGAGCAGTACTTC	CSTASGLDEQYF
TRBV6-6	TRBJ2-3	TRBD1	-	TGTGCCAGCAGTGGCAGGACAGGAAGCACAGATACGCAGTATTTT	CASSGRTGSTDTQYF
TRBV28	TRBJ2-7	-	-	TGTGCCAGCAGTTTGGCCGTTGACGAGCAGTACTTC	CASSLAVDEQYF
TRBV9	TRBJ1-1	-	-	TGTGCCAGCAGCACCGGGACAATAAGTGAAGCTTTCTTT	CASSTGTISEAFF
TRBV30	TRBJ1-1	-	few	TGTGCCTGGAGTGTAATAGGCCAGGGGAACTTT	CAWSVIGQGNF
TRBV18	TRBJ1-1	TRBD1	-	TGTGCCAGCTCACCGCTTCCACAGGACAGGGCGCCTTTCTTT	CASSPLPQDRAPFF
TRBV25-1	TRBJ1-1	-	-	TGTGCCAGCAGTGAAGGGGGTCGGACTGAAGCTTTCTTT	CASSEGGRTEAFF
TRBV7-9	TRBJ2-3	-	-	TGTGCCAGCAGCCTGGGTTCGGGAGATACGCAGTATTTT	CASSLGSGDTQYF
TRBV27	TRBJ1-2	-	-	TGTGCCAGCAGTTTTAAGGGTGTAGGATATGGCTACACCTTC	CASSFKGVGYGYTF
TRBV6-9	TRBJ2-1	TRBD2	-	TGTGCCAGCATGAGGAGGCTAGCGGGAGTTGTTGGGCAGTTCTTC	CASMRRLAGVVGQFF
TRBV2	TRBJ2-5	-	-	TGTGCCAGCAGTGGAGGTACCCAGTACTTC	CASSGGTQYF
TRBV7-6	TRBJ1-1	-	-	TGTGCCTCCCGATCGGACGGAACGAACACTGAAGCTTTCTTT	CASRSDGTNTEAFF
TRBV5-1	TRBJ2-7	-	-	TGCGCCAGCAGCGCATCCGGGACGGACTACGAGCAGTACTTC	CASSASGTDYEQYF
TRBV10-3	TRBJ1-1	-	-	TGTGCCATCTCCACAGGGTTGAGCACTGAAGCTTTCTTT	CAISTGLSTEAFF
TRBV5-1	TRBJ2-7	-	once	TGCGCCAGCAGCTTGGCCGGCAGCAACCCGCTAGAGCAGTACTTC	CASSLAGSNPLEQYF
TRBV5-1	TRBJ2-7	-	-	TGCGCCAGCGGGGTCAAACAGCTTCCCTACGAGCAGTACTTC	CASGVKQLPYEQYF
TRBV18	TRBJ1-2	TRBD1	-	TGTGCCAGCTCACCAGGGACAGAGCCAAACTATGGCTACACCTTC	CASSPGTEPNYGYTF
TRBV7-2	TRBJ2-1	TRBD2	-	TGTGCCAGCAGCTTAGGCGCTAGCGGAAACAATGAGCAGTTCTTC	CASSLGASGNNEQFF
TRBV2	TRBJ1-4	-	-	TGTGCCAGCAGTTTTGACAGTCCTAATGAAAAACTGTTTTTT	CASSFDSPNEKLFF
TRBV30	TRBJ2-7	-	-	TGTGCCTGGAGCCCGCAAGGGGGGCAGTACTTC	CAWSPQGGQYF
TRBV2	TRBJ1-4	-	-	TGTGCCAGCAGTGAACTATGGGGGCTTGGGGAAAAACTGTTTTTT	CASSELWGLGEKLFF
TRBV4-3	TRBJ2-1	TRBD2	-	TGCGCCAGCAGCCAGTCCGGGACTAGCAAAAATGAGCAGTTCTTC	CASSQSGTSKNEQFF
TRBV10-3	TRBJ1-2	-	-	TGTGCCATCAGTGAGACGGGGCAGGCTAGTTATGGCTACACCTTC	CAISETGQASYGYTF
TRBV27	TRBJ1-5	-	-	TGTGCCAGCAGTCGGTTCTACCCTCCAAATCAGCCCCAGCATTTT	CASSRFYPPNQPQHF
TRBV29-1	TRBJ1-1	-	few	TGCAGCGTCGTACGGTGGGAGGGGACTGAAGCTTTCTTT	CSVVRWEGTEAFF
TRBV11-3	TRBJ1-6	-	-	TGTGCCAGCAGCTTACATCTGGGGCTCGGATCACCCCTCCACTTT	CASSLHLGLGSPLHF
TRBV10-3	TRBJ1-2	-	-	TGTGCCATCAGTGAGACGGCCTACGCGGGCTACACCTTC	CAISETAYAGYTF
TRBV7-9	TRBJ2-1	-	-	TGTGCCAGCAGCTTTGAGGCCGTCCTCCCGCAGTTCTTC	CASSFEAVLPQFF
TRBV27	TRBJ1-6	-	-	TGTGCCACCCGGGGCCGGAATCAACAAAATTCACCCCTCCACTTT	CATRGRNQQNSPLHF
TRBV4-2	TRBJ1-1	-	few	TGTGCCAGCAGCCGTAGGACCCCGAAGGCCGAAGCTTTCTTT	CASSRRTPKAEAFF
TRBV7-2	TRBJ1-5	-	-	TGTGCCAGCAGCTTAGAAGAGGGGCGGTGGAATCAGCCCCAGCATTTT	CASSLEEGRWNQPQHF
TRBV5-6	TRBJ1-5	-	-	TGTGCCAGCAGCTTGGGGGGGCAGACAGGTAGGATTCAGCCCCAGCATTTT	CASSLGGQTGRIQPQHF
TRBV5-1	TRBJ2-3	-	-	TGCGCCAGCAGCTTGGGCAGGGCAGCAGATACGCAGTATTTT	CASSLGRAADTQYF
TRBV18	TRBJ2-5	-	-	TGTGCCAGCTCACCAAGACAGCTCCAAGAGACCCAGTACTTC	CASSPRQLQETQYF
TRBV5-4	TRBJ2-2	-	-	TGTGCCAGCAGCTTGCCGGGGGCGCTCACCGGGGAGCTGTTTTTT	CASSLPGALTGELFF
TRBV7-9	TRBJ2-5	-	-	TGTGCCAGCAGCTCGACCGGGACCGCAGGGGAGACCCAGTACTTC	CASSSTGTAGETQYF
TRBV30	TRBJ1-2	-	-	TGTGCCTGGCGTCTCCGGATACCCTATGGCTACACCTTC	CAWRLRIPYGYTF
TRBV5-1	TRBJ2-7	TRBD2	few	TGCGCCAGCAGCTACCCCAGACTAGCGGGAGATTCTCAGGTGTGGGGCACCTACGAGCAGTACTTC	CASSYPRLAGDSQVWGTYEQYF
TRBV29-1	TRBJ2-1	-	-	TGCAGCGTTGTGGATAGCGGAGAGTCGGATGAGCAGTTCTTC	CSVVDSGESDEQFF
TRBV28	TRBJ2-4	-	few	TGTGCCAGCAGTTCCTCGTGGGGCGGGTCCAAAAACATTCAGTACTTC	CASSSSWGGSKNIQYF
TRBV14	TRBJ1-2	-	-	TGTGCCAGCAGCCAAGATCACCGGAGGGATGGCTACACCTTC	CASSQDHRRDGYTF
TRBV6-5	TRBJ2-7	TRBD2	-	TGTGCCAGCAGTTACCAGCAGCGGGAGACGCGGCAGTACTTC	CASSYQQRETRQYF